This T cell receptor beta chain is drawn from a study of T cells in Graves' hyperthyroidism and ophthalmopathy. As for the study in general: Specimen type is peripheral blood, collected at initial diagnosis prior to any treatment.

If no ophthalmopathy progression occurred within 18 months, Graves' hyperthyroidism was stable. Any patient presenting with uncontrolled infection, other autoimmune disease, pregnancy or lactation was left out. TCR beta CDR3 region amplification was performed from RNA transcripts. Using the HTBI primer set, a first-round RT-PCR was run on the TCR CDR3. Each CDR3 protein is one row after TCRdb ran MiXCR on the multiplex PCR reads. The table shows 750,000 to 900,000 distinct CDR3 sequences, with around 38% occurring only once. This clonotype was detected a few times. Its antigen remains unidentified. Notes on the study in general: Median prediction lead before ophthalmopathy onset was around seven months with the model.

The germline V gene encodes CDR1 SNHLY and CDR2 FYNNEI. This CDR3 is built from 15 residues. Deletions cut 3 bases from V and 0 bases from J, with 10 bases between. The TCR originated in a man aged 18 to 29 with Graves' hyperthyroidism. The chain employs TRBV2 and TRBJ2-3; D ambiguous. Specimen: blood. CDR3 in amino acids: CASSEAASSTDTQYF. CDR3 in DNA: TGTGCCAGCAGTGAGGCAGCCTCTAGCACAGATACGCAGTATTTT. Full variable domain (rest looked up from reference TRBV2 and TRBJ2-3): EPEVTQTPSHQVTQMGQEVILRCVPISNHLYFYWYRQILGQKVEFLVSFYNNEISEKSEIFDDQFSVERPDGSNFTLKIRSTKLEDSAMYFCASSEAASSTDTQYFGPGTRLTVL.